This TCR beta chain was captured by sequencing in a study of spatial heterogeneity in lung cancer. Looking at the study overall: PBMC samples from follow-up, where available, were sequenced a median of roughly 2 years after resection. Mean representation of each unique TCR and UMI combination in the raw reads exceeded 8.5 occurrences. Study conclusions and caveats: Whereas they appeared in blood less at follow-up, ubiquitous expanded tumor TCRs appeared there more at resection.

Sample time point: blood at routine non-recurrence follow-up after resection. TCR cDNA molecules each carried a unique molecular identifier. Using its own MiXCR run on the 5' RACE reads, TCRdb lists one record per CDR3 protein. The data show some 41,000 distinct CDR3 sequences, 20% to 25% seen once. CDR1 is DFQATT, CDR2 SNEGSKA, per germline (reference sequence). Trimming at V came to 4 bases and at J to 6 bases, leaving 7 bases not matched to a gene. The CDR3 is made up of 14 amino acids. This clonotype appeared many times. Its antigen remains unknown. The specimen was PBMCs, collected at follow-up. The source of this sequence is a female donor with early-stage non-small cell lung cancer. This chain uses TRBV20-1 with TRBJ2-7, with 12 bases that match TRBD2. The CDR3: CSATQTSGSTEQYF. The CDR3 nucleotides read TGCAGTGCTACCCAGACTAGCGGGAGTACCGAGCAGTACTTC.